One and the same sample provided the 26 T cell receptor beta chains below, sequenced in a study of T cell repertoires in cytomegalovirus infection. Their target antigens are unknown. TCRdb ran MiXCR on the reads and lists one entry per CDR3 protein. The sample consists of about 900,000 distinct CDR3 sequences, around 29% of them appearing once. The sample in question was cultured CD8+ T cells from PBMCs, obtained from culture after CMV antigen stimulation. The origin of the receptors is a human donor in good health (CMV status not recorded). Some clones in this sample may be carry-over from other donors' samples.

This clonotype occurred many times. The rearrangement joins TRBV7-2 to TRBJ2-1, with 8 bases lining up with TRBD2. Trimming took 5 bases from V and 0 from J; bases not matched to a gene: 12. There are 18 residues in the CDR3. The germline V gene has CDR1 SGHTA and CDR2 FQGNSA. The CDR3 coding sequence is TGTGCCAGCAGCCTACGACCAACAGCGGGGGACTCCTACAATGAGCAGTTCTTC. Its translation is CASSLRPTAGDSYNEQFF.

A word on this clonotype: Just one base apart from a much larger clone, this may be a read error. The chain recombines TRBV7-8 with TRBJ2-3; 9 bases agree with TRBD1. V lost 8 bases, J lost 1 base, and 10 bases stayed unmatched. The CDR3 extends over 16 amino acids. From germline, CDR1 is SGHVS and CDR2 FQNEAQ. CDR3 sequence reads: CASCPGQGLGTDTQYF. CDR3 nucleotide sequence: TGTGCCAGCTGCCCAGGACAGGGGTTGGGCACAGATACGCAGTATTTT.

In this sample, this clonotype turned up many times. The genes are TRBV12-3 or TRBV12-4 and TRBJ2-7, with a tentative D call TRBD1 (5 bases). V lost 5 bases, J lost 1 base, and 12 bases lay in between. CDR3 length: 14 residues. In DNA, the CDR3 is TGTGCCAGCAGTCTTTCGGACACTTCCTACGAGCAGTACGTC. This encodes CASSLSDTSYEQYV.

The chain employs TRBV29-1 and TRBJ2-2; TRBD2 might be the D (6 bases). The CDR3 spans 12 residues. Per germline, CDR1 SQVTM and CDR2 ANQGSEA. V lost 3 bases and J lost 5, with 7 bases in between. CDR3 DNA sequence: TGCAGCGTTGATCGGGGGACCGGGGAGCTGTTTTTT. Its translation is CSVDRGTGELFF.

The V gene is TRBV6-1, the J gene TRBJ2-1; no firm D call. Germline values: CDR1 MNHNS, CDR2 SASEGT. V gave up 6 bases and J gave up 2 bases, with 11 bases separating them. The CDR3 totals 14 residues. Written as DNA, the CDR3 is TGTGCCAGCAGCCTGGGGTTCACCTACAATGAGCAGTTCTTC. The encoded protein is CASSLGFTYNEQFF.

This clonotype was counted only a few times. V and J are TRBV7-9 and TRBJ2-7; 8 bases are shared with TRBD1. The CDR3 loop spans 17 amino acids. With 4 bases clipped from V and 7 bases from J, the junction kept 18 bases outside the gene matches. Germline CDR1 reads SEHNR; CDR2 reads FQNEAQ (reference sequence). CDR3 residues: CASSSDPGQDTKWEQYV. CDR3 in DNA: TGTGCCAGCAGCTCCGACCCGGGACAGGATACAAAGTGGGAGCAGTACGTC.

This chain joins TRBV27 and TRBJ1-1; possible D gene TRBD1, 5 bases. Trimming took 8 bases from V and 7 from J, leaving 20 bases between them. This CDR3 contains 14 residues. The germline gives CDR1 MNHEY, CDR2 SMNVEV (reference sequence). CDR3 nucleotides: TGTGCCAGCCGGGTCCTGGGGGAGGACGGTGAAGCTTTCTTT. It codes for CASRVLGEDGEAFF.

This chain uses TRBV19 with TRBJ1-5; D is unclear. V was pared by 2 bases and J by 0 bases, with 8 bases between. The CDR3 runs to 15 residues. Looked up from germline, CDR1 is LNHDA and CDR2 is SQIVND (reference sequence). In DNA, the CDR3 is TGTGCCAGTAGTATACGGGTTTTTAGCAATCAGCCCCAGCATTTT. This sequence encodes CASSIRVFSNQPQHF. The full variable domain, with the rest looked up from reference TRBV19 and TRBJ1-5, is DGGITQSPKYLFRKEGQNVTLSCEQNLNHDAMYWYRQDPGQGLRLIYYSQIVNDFQKGDIAEGYSVSREKKESFPLTVTSAQKNPTAFYLCASSIRVFSNQPQHFGDGTRLSIL.

The chain couples TRBV7-8 to TRBJ2-3, with D uncertain. This CDR3 spans 16 amino acids. Per the germline V gene, CDR1 is SGHVS and CDR2 is FQNEAQ. The V end lost 1 base, the J end lost 2 bases, and 13 bases lay between the germline ends. CDR3 in DNA: TGTGCCAGCAGCTTAGTGCCCCCCACAAACACAGATACGCAGTATTTT. Translation: CASSLVPPTNTDTQYF.

The chain uses TRBV6-8 and TRBJ2-7; the D is unclear. This CDR3 has 16 residues. Germline loops: CDR1 MNHGY, CDR2 SAAAGT. Deletions cut 0 bases from V and 2 bases from J, with 14 bases between. The CDR3 DNA reads TGTGCCAGCAGTTACTCGGACCCACCGGACCCCTACGAGCAGTACTTC. It specifies CASSYSDPPDPYEQYF.

This clonotype was counted at least ten times. The CDR3 coding sequence is TGTGCCAGCAGCTTAGTCCAGGGGTTCAATCAGCCCCAGCATTTT. Translated, it gives CASSLVQGFNQPQHF. The V and J genes are TRBV7-8 and TRBJ1-5, with D perhaps TRBD1 (6 bases). Trimming left V 1 base short and J 3 bases short, with 10 bases between. Germline lookup yields CDR1 SGHVS and CDR2 FQNEAQ. The CDR3 spans 15 residues.

The chain employs TRBV6-2 or TRBV6-3 and TRBJ1-1, with 9 positions matching TRBD1. With V trimmed by 2 bases and J by 0 bases, 10 bases remained unmatched. This CDR3 spans 18 amino acids. Looked up from germline, CDR1 is MNHEY and CDR2 is SVGEGT. In DNA form, the CDR3 reads TGTGCCAGCAGTTACGCTCCGGGACAGGGACTTATGAACACTGAAGCTTTCTTT. Its translation: CASSYAPGQGLMNTEAFF.

There are many counts of this clonotype. This chain joins TRBV19 and TRBJ2-1; tentatively, D is TRBD1 (5 bases). Germline V lookup: CDR1 LNHDA, CDR2 SQIVND (reference sequence). Trimming took off 4 bases at V and 4 bases at J, with 8 bases between the two ends. The CDR3 extends over 13 amino acids. The CDR3 DNA reads as TGTGCCAGTAGTACGACAGCTTACAATGAGCAGTTCTTC. It codes for CASSTTAYNEQFF.

The CDR3 protein is CASSLEPAGAEETQYF. As DNA, the CDR3 is TGTGCCAGCAGCTTAGAGCCAGCGGGGGCGGAAGAGACCCAGTACTTC. This chain connects TRBV7-9 to TRBJ2-5, with 8 bases that match TRBD2. Germline CDR1 and CDR2: SEHNR and FQNEAQ (reference sequence). The CDR3 runs 16 residues. The V and J ends lost 1 base and 3 bases, in that order; junction bases with no gene match: 7.

This clonotype showed up many times. The V and J genes are TRBV7-2 and TRBJ1-5; no clear D gene. Trimming took off 2 bases at V and 5 bases at J, with 7 bases between the two ends. Germline lookup yields CDR1 SGHTA and CDR2 FQGNSA. This CDR3 has 13 amino acids. CDR3 protein: CASSLQRDQPQHF. The CDR3 nucleotides read TGTGCCAGCAGCTTACAGAGGGATCAGCCCCAGCATTTT.

J is TRBJ1-6 and V is TRBV28, with 11 bases that match TRBD1. The CDR3 totals 13 residues. After removal of 6 bases from V and 10 bases from J, the junction contained 2 bases not matched to a gene. The germline V gene has CDR1 MDHEN and CDR2 SYDVKM. For the CDR3, the DNA is TGTGCCAGCAGGGACAGGGGGCAATCACCCCTCCACTTT. Translating it yields CASRDRGQSPLHF.

This clonotype was seen only once. This chain links TRBV4-1 with TRBJ1-1, with D possibly matching TRBD1 (6 bases). The CDR3 totals 13 residues. Trimming pared 3 bases from V and 5 bases from J, leaving 10 bases between. Germline CDR1 is MGHRA and CDR2 is YSYEKL. The CDR3 loop reads CASSQLQGTEAFF. The CDR3 nucleotides read TGCGCCAGCAGCCAGTTACAGGGTACTGAAGCTTTCTTT.

The chain combines TRBV29-1 with TRBJ1-2; 10 bases line up with TRBD1. Germline CDR1 reads SQVTM; CDR2 reads ANQGSEA. The CDR3 is made up of 13 amino acids. Trimming at V came to 3 bases and at J to 8 bases, leaving 6 bases not matched to a gene. CDR3 loop: CSVERDRGKGYTF. Written as DNA, the CDR3 is TGCAGCGTTGAGAGGGACAGGGGAAAAGGCTACACCTTC.

The chain is built from TRBV29-1 and TRBJ2-5; D remains ambiguous. V gave up 3 bases and J gave up 2 bases, with 13 bases separating them. Germline V gene lookup returns CDR1 SQVTM and CDR2 ANQGSEA. The CDR3 is made up of 14 amino acids. The CDR3 protein is CSVEGGPIQETQYF. DNA of the CDR3: TGCAGCGTTGAGGGTGGGCCAATTCAAGAGACCCAGTACTTC.

V is TRBV27 and J is TRBJ1-1, with 9 bases identical to TRBD1. Germline V gives CDR1 MNHEY, CDR2 SMNVEV (reference sequence). V trimming: 3 bases; J trimming: 6 bases; junction bases outside the gene matches: 8. The CDR3 has 15 residues. The CDR3 sequence is CASSLGPDRGAEAFF. CDR3 coding DNA: TGTGCCAGCAGTTTGGGCCCCGACAGGGGGGCTGAAGCTTTCTTT.

This chain links TRBV11-2 with TRBJ2-1; TRBD2 agrees at 8 bases. This CDR3 comprises 14 residues. Trimming removed 5 bases from V and 13 bases from J; junction bases left unmatched: 13. The germline gives CDR1 SGHAT, CDR2 FQNNGV. The CDR3 reads CASSVLPGGMSQFF. The CDR3 DNA sequence: TGTGCCAGCAGCGTTCTCCCGGGAGGGATGAGCCAGTTCTTC.

The rearrangement links TRBV11-2 to TRBJ1-4, with a weak D call TRBD1 (6 bases). Per the germline V gene, CDR1 is SGHAT and CDR2 is FQNNGV. V lost 2 bases and J 8 bases, leaving 21 bases between the germline ends. The CDR3 consists of 17 residues. The CDR3 region has the DNA TGTGCCAGCAGCTTATCCCACGACAGGAGAGCCCGCGAAAAACTGTTTTTT. Its translation: CASSLSHDRRAREKLFF.

V is TRBV29-1 and J is TRBJ2-7, with 9 bases fitting TRBD1. The V gene end was trimmed by 6 bases and the J gene end by 2 bases; junction bases not matched to a gene: 8. Germline V gene data show CDR1 as SQVTM and CDR2 as ANQGSEA. The CDR3 runs 14 residues. As DNA, the CDR3 is TGCAGCGTCGCCGGGACAGGGAAGACCTACGAGCAGTACTTC. Amino acid sequence: CSVAGTGKTYEQYF.

V and J are TRBV7-9 and TRBJ2-2, with 9 bases aligning to TRBD1. The CDR3 contains 16 residues. After removal of 3 bases from V and 3 bases from J, the junction contained 5 bases not matched to a gene. Germline lookup yields CDR1 SEHNR and CDR2 FQNEAQ (reference sequence). The CDR3 loop reads CASSFPDRGDTGELFF. CDR3 coding DNA: TGTGCCAGCAGCTTTCCAGACAGGGGGGACACCGGGGAGCTGTTTTTT.

V and J are TRBV6-2 or TRBV6-3 and TRBJ2-2, with 8 bases identical to TRBD2. Germline V gene data show CDR1 as MNHEY and CDR2 as SVGEGT. Germline trimming cut 2 bases from V and 7 bases from J; bases unmatched to any gene: 9. This CDR3 comprises 16 residues. The CDR3 loop is CASSYGGGGPNGELFF. In nucleotides, the CDR3 is TGTGCCAGCAGTTACGGAGGCGGGGGGCCTAACGGGGAGCTGTTTTTT.

The CDR3 region is CASSLVKGDRGPYNSPLHF. CDR3 DNA sequence: TGTGCCAGCAGCTTAGTTAAGGGGGACAGGGGACCCTATAATTCACCCCTCCACTTT. V gene TRBV7-2 combines with J gene TRBJ1-6; 10 positions match TRBD1. The CDR3 sequence is 19 residues long. Germline CDR1 reads SGHTA; CDR2 reads FQGNSA. With V trimmed by 1 base and J by 2 bases, 8 bases remained unmatched.